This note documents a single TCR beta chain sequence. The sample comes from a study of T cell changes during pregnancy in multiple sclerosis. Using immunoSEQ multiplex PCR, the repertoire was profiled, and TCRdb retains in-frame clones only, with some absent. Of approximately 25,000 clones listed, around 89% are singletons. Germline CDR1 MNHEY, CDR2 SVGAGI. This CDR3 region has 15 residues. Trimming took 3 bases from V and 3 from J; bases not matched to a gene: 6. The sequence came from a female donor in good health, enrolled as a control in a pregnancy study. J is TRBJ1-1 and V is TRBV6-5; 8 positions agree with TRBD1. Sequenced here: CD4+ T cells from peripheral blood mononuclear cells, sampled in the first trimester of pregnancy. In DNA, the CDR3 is TGTGCCAGCAGTTATACGACAGGGGAGGACACTGAAGCTTTCTTT. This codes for CASSYTTGEDTEAFF.